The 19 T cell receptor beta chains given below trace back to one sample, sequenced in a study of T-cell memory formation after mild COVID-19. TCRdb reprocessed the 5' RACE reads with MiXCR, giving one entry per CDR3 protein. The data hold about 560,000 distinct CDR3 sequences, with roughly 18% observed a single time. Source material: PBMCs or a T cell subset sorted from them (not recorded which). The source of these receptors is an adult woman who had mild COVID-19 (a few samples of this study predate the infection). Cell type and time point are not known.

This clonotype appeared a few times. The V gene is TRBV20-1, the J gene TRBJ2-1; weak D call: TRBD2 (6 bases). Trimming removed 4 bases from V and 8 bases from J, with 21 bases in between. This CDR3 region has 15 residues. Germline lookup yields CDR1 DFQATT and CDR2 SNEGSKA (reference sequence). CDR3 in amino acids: CSATSGTLFTDEQFF. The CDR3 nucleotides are TGCAGTGCTACGTCCGGGACTCTTTTTACAGATGAGCAGTTCTTC.

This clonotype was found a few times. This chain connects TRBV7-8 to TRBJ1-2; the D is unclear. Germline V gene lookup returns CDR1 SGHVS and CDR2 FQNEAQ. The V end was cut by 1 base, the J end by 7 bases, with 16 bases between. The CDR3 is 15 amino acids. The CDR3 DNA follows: TGTGCCAGCAGCTTAGTAATTGGAACCGTATTTGGCTACACCTTC. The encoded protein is CASSLVIGTVFGYTF. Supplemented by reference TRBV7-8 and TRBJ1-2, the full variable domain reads GAGVSQSPRYKVAKRGQDVALRCDPISGHVSLFWYQQALGQGPEFLTYFQNEAQLDKSGLPSDRFFAERPEGSVSTLKIQRTQQEDSAVYLCASSLVIGTVFGYTFGSGTRLTVV.

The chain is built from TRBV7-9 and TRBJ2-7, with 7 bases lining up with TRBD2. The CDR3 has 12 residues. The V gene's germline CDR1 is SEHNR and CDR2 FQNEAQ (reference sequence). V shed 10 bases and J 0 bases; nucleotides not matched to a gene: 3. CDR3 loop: CAIVAGSYEQYF. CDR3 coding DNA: TGTGCCATCGTAGCGGGCTCCTACGAGCAGTACTTC.

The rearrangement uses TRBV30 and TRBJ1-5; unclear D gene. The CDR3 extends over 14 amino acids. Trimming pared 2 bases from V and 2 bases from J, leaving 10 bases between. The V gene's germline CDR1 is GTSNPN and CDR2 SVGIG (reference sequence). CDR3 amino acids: CAWSRQSGNQPQHF. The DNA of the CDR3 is TGTGCCTGGAGTAGGCAGAGTGGCAATCAGCCCCAGCATTTT.

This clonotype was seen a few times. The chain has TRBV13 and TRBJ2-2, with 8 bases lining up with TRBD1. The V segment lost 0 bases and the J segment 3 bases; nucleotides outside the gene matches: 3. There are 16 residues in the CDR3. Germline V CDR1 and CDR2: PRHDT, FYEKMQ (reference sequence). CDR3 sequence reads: CASSLGQGVDTGELFF. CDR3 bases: TGTGCCAGCAGCTTAGGACAGGGGGTTGACACCGGGGAGCTGTTTTTT.

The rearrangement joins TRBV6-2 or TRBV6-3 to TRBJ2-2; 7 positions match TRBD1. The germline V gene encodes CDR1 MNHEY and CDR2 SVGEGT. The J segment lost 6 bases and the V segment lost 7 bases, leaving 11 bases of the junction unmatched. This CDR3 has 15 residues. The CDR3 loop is CASKGWQGESGELFF. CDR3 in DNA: TGTGCCAGCAAGGGTTGGCAGGGGGAGTCCGGGGAGCTGTTTTTT.

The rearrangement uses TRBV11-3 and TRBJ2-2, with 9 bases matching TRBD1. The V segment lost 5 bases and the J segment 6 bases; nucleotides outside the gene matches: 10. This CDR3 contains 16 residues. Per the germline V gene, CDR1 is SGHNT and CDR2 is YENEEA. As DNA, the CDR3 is TGTGCCAGCAGCCCAACACAGGGGGCGGTTGCCGGGGAGCTGTTTTTT. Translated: CASSPTQGAVAGELFF.

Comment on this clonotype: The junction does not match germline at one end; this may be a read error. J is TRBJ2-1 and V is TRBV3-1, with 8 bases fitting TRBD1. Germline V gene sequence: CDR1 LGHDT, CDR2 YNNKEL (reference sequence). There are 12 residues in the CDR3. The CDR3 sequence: CASSQEQGERFF. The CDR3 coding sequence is TGTGCCAGCAGCCAAGAACAGGGGGAGCGGTTCTTC.

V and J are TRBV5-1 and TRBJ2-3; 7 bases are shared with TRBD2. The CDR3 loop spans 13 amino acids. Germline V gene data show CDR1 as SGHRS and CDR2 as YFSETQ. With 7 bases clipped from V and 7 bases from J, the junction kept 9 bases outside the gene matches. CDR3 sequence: CASSGGGMNTQYF. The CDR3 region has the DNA TGCGCCAGCTCCGGCGGGGGTATGAATACGCAGTATTTT. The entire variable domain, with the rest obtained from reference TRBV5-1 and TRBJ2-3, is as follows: KAGVTQTPRYLIKTRGQQVTLSCSPISGHRSVSWYQQTPGQGLQFLFEYFSETQRNKGNFPGRFSGRQFSNSRSEMNVSTLELGDSALYLCASSGGGMNTQYFGPGTRLTVL.

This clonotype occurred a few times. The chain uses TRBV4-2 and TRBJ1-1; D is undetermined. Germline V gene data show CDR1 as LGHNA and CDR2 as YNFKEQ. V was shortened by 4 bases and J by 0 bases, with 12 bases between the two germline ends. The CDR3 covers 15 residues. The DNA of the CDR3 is TGTGCCAGCAGCCCCGAGAGCCGACTGAACACTGAAGCTTTCTTT. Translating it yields CASSPESRLNTEAFF.

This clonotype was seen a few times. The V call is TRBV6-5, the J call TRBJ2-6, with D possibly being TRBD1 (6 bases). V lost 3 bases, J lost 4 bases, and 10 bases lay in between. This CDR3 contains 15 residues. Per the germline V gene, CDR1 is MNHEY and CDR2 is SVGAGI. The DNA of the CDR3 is TGTGCCAGCAGTTATGCAGGGGCCGGGGCCAACGTCCTGACTTTC. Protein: CASSYAGAGANVLTF.

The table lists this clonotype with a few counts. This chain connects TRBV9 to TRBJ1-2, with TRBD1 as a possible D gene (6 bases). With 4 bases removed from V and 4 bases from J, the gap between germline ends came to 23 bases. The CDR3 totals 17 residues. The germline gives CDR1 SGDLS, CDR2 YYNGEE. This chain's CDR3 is CASSPGAAGALVYGYTF. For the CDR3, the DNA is TGTGCCAGCAGCCCTGGGGCGGCAGGGGCATTGGTCTATGGCTACACCTTC.

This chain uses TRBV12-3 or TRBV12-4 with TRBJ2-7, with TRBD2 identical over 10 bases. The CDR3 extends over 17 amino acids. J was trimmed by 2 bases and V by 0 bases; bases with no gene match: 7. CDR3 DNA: TGTGCCAGCAGTTTAGCACTGACTAGCGGGTATACCTACGAGCAGTACTTC. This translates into CASSLALTSGYTYEQYF.

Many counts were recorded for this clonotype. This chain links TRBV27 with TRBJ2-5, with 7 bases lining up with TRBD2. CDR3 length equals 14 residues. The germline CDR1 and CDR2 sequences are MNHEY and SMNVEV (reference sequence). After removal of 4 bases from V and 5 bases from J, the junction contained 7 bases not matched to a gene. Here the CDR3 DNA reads TGTGCCAGCAGTTCCGGACTGGGGGGGGAGACCCAGTACTTC. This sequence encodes CASSSGLGGETQYF.

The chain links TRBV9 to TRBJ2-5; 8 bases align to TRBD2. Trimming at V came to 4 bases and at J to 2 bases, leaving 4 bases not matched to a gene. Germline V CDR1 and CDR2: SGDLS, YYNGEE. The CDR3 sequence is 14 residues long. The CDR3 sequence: CASSRAGVQETQYF. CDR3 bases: TGTGCCAGCAGCCGAGCGGGGGTGCAAGAGACCCAGTACTTC.

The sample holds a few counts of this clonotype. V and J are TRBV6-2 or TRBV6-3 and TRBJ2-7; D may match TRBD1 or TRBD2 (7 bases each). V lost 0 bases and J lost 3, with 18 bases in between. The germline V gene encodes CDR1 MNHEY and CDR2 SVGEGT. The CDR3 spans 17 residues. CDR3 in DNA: TGTGCCAGCAGTTACTCGATCCCGGGGGGACAGAACTACGAGCAGTACTTC. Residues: CASSYSIPGGQNYEQYF.

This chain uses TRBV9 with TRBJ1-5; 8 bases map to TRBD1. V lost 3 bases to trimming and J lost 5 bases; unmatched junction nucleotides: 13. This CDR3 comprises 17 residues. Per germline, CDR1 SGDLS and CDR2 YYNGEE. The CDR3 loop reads CASSEPDRVSKHQPQHF. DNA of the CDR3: TGTGCCAGCAGCGAGCCGGACAGGGTCTCTAAACATCAGCCCCAGCATTTT. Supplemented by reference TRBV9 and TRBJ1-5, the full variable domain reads DSGVTQTPKHLITATGQRVTLRCSPRSGDLSVYWYQQSLDQGLQFLIQYYNGEERAKGNILERFSAQQFPDLHSELNLSSLELGDSALYFCASSEPDRVSKHQPQHFGDGTRLSIL.

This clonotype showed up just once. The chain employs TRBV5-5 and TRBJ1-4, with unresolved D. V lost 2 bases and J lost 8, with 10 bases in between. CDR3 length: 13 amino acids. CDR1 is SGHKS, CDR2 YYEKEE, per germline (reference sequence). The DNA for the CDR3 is TGTGCCAGCAGCTTCGGTCCAGTAGAAAAACTGTTTTTT. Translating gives CASSFGPVEKLFF.

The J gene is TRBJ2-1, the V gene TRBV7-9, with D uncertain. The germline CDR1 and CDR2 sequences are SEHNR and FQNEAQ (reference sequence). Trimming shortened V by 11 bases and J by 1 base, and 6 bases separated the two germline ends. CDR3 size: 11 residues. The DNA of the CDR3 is TGTGCCGGTGCGTCCTACAATGAGCAGTTCTTC. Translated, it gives CAGASYNEQFF. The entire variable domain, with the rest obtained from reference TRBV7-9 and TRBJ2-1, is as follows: DTGVSQNPRHKITKRGQNVTFRCDPISEHNRLYWYRQTLGQGPEFLTYFQNEAQLEKSRLLSDRFSAERPKGSFSTLEIQRTEQGDSAMYLCAGASYNEQFFGPGTRLTVL.